This T cell receptor (beta chain) was obtained from a study of cytomegalovirus exposure and HLA in healthy donors. General study points: One later analysis, an examination of the 100 to 150 validation repertoires, found that first-cohort TCR clusters tended to co-occur in them.

Donors came from a validation cohort of fewer than 150 subjects, distinct from the first 666-subject cohort. As concerns this clone: Its cognate antigen is unknown.

Profiled with immunoSEQ multiplex PCR; TCRdb holds only in-frame clones, not every one. The repertoire holds about 140,000 clones, about 90% seen once, with approximately 8.5% in the top ten. Germline lookup yields CDR1 LNHNV and CDR2 YYDKDF (reference sequence). The CDR3 extends over 18 amino acids. Trimming took 0 bases from V and 8 from J; bases not matched to a gene: 12. The chain joins TRBV15 to TRBJ2-1; 11 nucleotides line up with TRBD2. This sequence originates from a woman in her late teens or twenties in good health and CMV-seropositive. The sequencing sample was made of PBMCs. CDR3 DNA sequence: TGTGCCACCAGCAGAGAAGGTAGCGGGGGGGCCGCGATTCATGAGCAGTTCTTC. Translating it yields CATSREGSGGAAIHEQFF.